These T cell receptor beta chains were read from a single sample in a study of cytomegalovirus exposure and HLA in healthy donors. Assay: immunoSEQ multiplex PCR; the TCRdb copy retains only in-frame clones and omits some. The sample consists of fewer than 200,000 clones, about four fifths of them appearing once. The sample consisted of PBMCs. The receptors were sampled from a male donor in good health and CMV-seronegative. Each CDR3 is given with its conserved first and last residue. D genes are given only for firm matches. Size is omitted from some rows. Given values are once, few, many or a class for expanded clones.

V	size	D	J	CDR3	DNA
TRBV5-1	NA	NA	TRBJ2-3	CASSEGGHTDTQYF	TGCGCCAGCAGCGAGGGTGGTCACACAGATACGCAGTATTTT
TRBV6-1	NA	TRBD1	TRBJ2-3	CAMPGQVYSTDTQYF	TGTGCCATGCCGGGACAGGTTTATAGCACAGATACGCAGTATTTT
TRBV18	NA	TRBD1	TRBJ1-1	CASSRDRNTEAFF	TGTGCCAGCTCACGGGACAGGAACACTGAAGCTTTCTTT
TRBV28	NA	TRBD2	TRBJ2-1	CASSLLASGSTSYNEQFF	TGTGCCAGCAGTTTATTGGCTAGCGGGAGTACTTCCTACAATGAGCAGTTCTTC
TRBV5-7	NA	TRBD1	TRBJ1-6	CASSPRTGGTSPLHF	TGTGCCAGCAGCCCTCGGACAGGGGGCACTTCACCCCTCCACTTT
TRBV6-4	NA	TRBD2	TRBJ2-1	CASSESGLAGVNNEQFF	TGTGCCAGCAGTGAATCGGGACTAGCGGGAGTTAACAATGAGCAGTTCTTC
TRBV30	NA	NA	TRBJ1-2	CAWIIANYGYTF	TGTGCCTGGATTATAGCTAACTATGGCTACACCTTC
TRBV19	NA	TRBD1	TRBJ2-7	CASSIYRGSYEQYF	TGTGCCAGTAGTATATACAGGGGTTCCTACGAGCAGTACTTC
TRBV6-6	NA	TRBD1	TRBJ2-2	CASSPRTGGNTGELFF	TGTGCCAGCAGTCCTCGGACAGGGGGGAACACCGGGGAGCTGTTTTTT
TRBV28	once	TRBD1	TRBJ1-5	CASSHGVGAAGQGHIYSNQPQHF	TGTGCCAGCAGCCACGGTGTGGGGGCGGCGGGACAGGGGCACATATATAGCAATCAGCCCCAGCATTTT
TRBV19	NA	TRBD1	TRBJ1-5	CASRGANQPQHF	TGTGCCAGCAGGGGGGCCAATCAGCCCCAGCATTTT
TRBV30	NA	TRBD1	TRBJ2-5	CAWGGQSLRETQYF	TGTGCCTGGGGGGGACAGTCCCTACGGGAGACCCAGTACTTC
TRBV7-9	NA	NA	TRBJ2-6	CAGGTGANVLTF	TGTGCAGGGGGAACTGGGGCCAACGTCCTGACTTTC
TRBV6-5	NA	NA	TRBJ1-1	CASSFTPVHEAFF	TGTGCCAGCAGTTTCACCCCAGTACACGAAGCTTTCTTT
TRBV7-3	NA	NA	TRBJ2-5	CASSLGKGTGASGSGETQYF	TGTGCCAGCAGCTTAGGAAAAGGGACAGGGGCTAGCGGGAGTGGGGAGACCCAGTACTTC
TRBV30	NA	TRBD1	TRBJ2-5	CAWSVADREETQYF	TGTGCCTGGAGTGTAGCGGACAGGGAAGAGACCCAGTACTTC
TRBV11-1	NA	TRBD1	TRBJ2-3	CASSSPLSTGPTDTQYF	TGTGCCAGCAGCTCCCCCCTCTCGACAGGGCCAACAGATACGCAGTATTTT
TRBV19	NA	NA	TRBJ2-1	CASSIDPSTSTGSSYNEQFF	TGTGCCAGTAGTATAGACCCTTCTACGTCGACCGGGAGCTCCTACAATGAGCAGTTCTTC
TRBV5-1	NA	NA	TRBJ1-5	CASSLAVDNGPPSNVSSNQPQHF	TGCGCCAGCAGCTTGGCCGTTGACAATGGGCCCCCCAGCAATGTGTCGAGCAATCAGCCCCAGCATTTT
TRBV5-1	NA	TRBD2	TRBJ2-1	CASSLFLGLGIHNEQFF	TGCGCCAGCAGTCTCTTCCTGGGACTAGGTATTCACAATGAGCAGTTCTTC
TRBV7-3	NA	TRBD1	TRBJ2-3	CASSLREAGTGGTDTQYF	TGTGCCAGCAGCTTACGGGAAGCCGGGACAGGGGGCACAGATACGCAGTATTTT
TRBV30	NA	NA	TRBJ1-1	CAWSNLGAANTEAFF	TGTGCCTGGAGTAATCTGGGCGCCGCGAACACTGAAGCTTTCTTT
TRBV6-6	once	NA	TRBJ1-3	CASSPADGGLGNTIYF	TGTGCCAGCAGTCCCGCCGACGGCGGTCTGGGAAACACCATATATTTT
TRBV5-1	NA	NA	TRBJ2-7	CASSLLQGGEQYF	TGCGCCAGCAGCTTGTTGCAGGGCGGCGAGCAGTACTTC
TRBV15	once	TRBD1	TRBJ2-1	CATRRDRVTFMGEQFF	TGTGCCACCAGACGGGACAGGGTAACTTTTATGGGTGAGCAGTTCTTC
TRBV5-1	NA	TRBD1	TRBJ2-2	CASSLVGQGDTGELFF	TGCGCCAGCAGCTTGGTGGGGCAGGGGGACACCGGGGAGCTGTTTTTT
TRBV23-1	NA	NA	TRBJ1-1	CASSQGQTPNTEAFF	TGCGCCAGCAGTCAAGGACAGACTCCGAACACTGAAGCTTTCTTT
TRBV19	NA	NA	TRBJ1-5	CASSVMGQQPQHF	TGTGCCAGTAGTGTAATGGGGCAACAGCCCCAGCATTTT
TRBV11-3	NA	TRBD1	TRBJ2-5	CASSLGGTGGQETQYF	TGTGCCAGCAGCTTAGGGGGGACAGGGGGCCAGGAGACCCAGTACTTC
TRBV9	NA	TRBD2	TRBJ2-3	CASSSSVGGGADTQYF	TGTGCCAGCAGCTCCTCGGTGGGCGGGGGGGCAGATACGCAGTATTTT
TRBV5-1	NA	TRBD2	TRBJ2-7	CASSLETSGGTSFYEQYF	TGCGCCAGCAGCTTGGAGACTAGCGGGGGGACCTCCTTCTACGAGCAGTACTTC
TRBV9	NA	NA	TRBJ2-3	CASSVAEGVVDTQYF	TGTGCCAGCAGCGTAGCTGAGGGAGTAGTAGATACGCAGTATTTT
TRBV5-6	NA	NA	TRBJ2-3	CASTTLKSRVTDTQYF	TGTGCCAGCACCACACTAAAAAGCAGGGTCACAGATACGCAGTATTTT
TRBV9	NA	NA	TRBJ2-3	CASSEPKGVKGTDTQYF	TGTGCCAGCAGCGAGCCAAAGGGGGTTAAGGGCACAGATACGCAGTATTTT
TRBV10-3	NA	NA	TRBJ1-2	CAIRKETVRGYTF	TGTGCCATCAGAAAGGAGACCGTTCGTGGCTACACCTTC
TRBV7-9	NA	TRBD1	TRBJ2-7	CASSLAGQPSYEQYF	TGTGCCAGCAGCTTAGCGGGACAGCCCTCCTACGAGCAGTACTTC
TRBV5-1	NA	TRBD2	TRBJ2-5	CASKAGSQETQYF	TGCGCCAGCAAAGCGGGATCACAAGAGACCCAGTACTTC
TRBV11-3	once	NA	TRBJ2-2	CASSLGDTGELFF	TGTGCCAGCAGCTTAGGAGACACCGGGGAGCTGTTTTTT
TRBV25-1	NA	TRBD2	TRBJ2-3	CASLTSGRPDTQYF	TGTGCCAGCCTGACTAGCGGGAGGCCAGATACGCAGTATTTT
TRBV7-9	NA	NA	TRBJ1-6	CASSYAGVAPLHF	TGTGCCAGCAGCTACGCGGGGGTGGCACCCCTCCACTTT
TRBV4-3	NA	NA	TRBJ2-2	CASSQEGPSFGELFF	TGCGCCAGCAGCCAAGAGGGTCCTAGCTTTGGGGAGCTGTTTTTT
TRBV7-3	NA	NA	TRBJ1-3	CASSRGNSGNTIYF	TGTGCCAGCAGCCGAGGGAACTCTGGAAACACCATATATTTT
TRBV19	once	NA	TRBJ2-5	CASSIGGGWETQYF	TGTGCCAGTAGTATAGGGGGGGGCTGGGAGACCCAGTACTTC
TRBV12-5	NA	TRBD1	TRBJ1-1	CASGPGRTGLDTEAFF	TGTGCTAGTGGCCCCGGGCGGACAGGGCTTGACACTGAAGCTTTCTTT
TRBV7-6	NA	NA	TRBJ2-5	CASSLAAGKTQYF	TGTGCCAGCAGCTTAGCGGCGGGGAAGACCCAGTACTTC
TRBV9	NA	TRBD1	TRBJ2-7	CASSVAPGQGSYEQYF	TGTGCCAGCAGCGTAGCCCCCGGACAGGGCTCCTACGAGCAGTACTTC
TRBV5-6	NA	NA	TRBJ2-3	CASSLVGRSTDTQYF	TGTGCCAGCAGCTTGGTTGGCAGGTCTACAGATACGCAGTATTTT
TRBV9	NA	NA	TRBJ2-7	CASSVGSVRGWYEQYF	TGTGCCAGCAGCGTAGGCTCGGTCAGGGGATGGTACGAGCAGTACTTC
TRBV6-5	NA	NA	TRBJ1-4	CASSAGAEKLFF	TGTGCCAGCAGCGCAGGTGCCGAAAAACTGTTTTTT
TRBV18	once	NA	TRBJ1-4	CASSPQGPTNEKLFF	TGTGCCAGCTCACCTCAGGGGCCCACTAATGAAAAACTGTTTTTT